The TCR beta chain under discussion was sequenced for a study of blood T cell repertoires in COVID-19. The germline CDR1 and CDR2 sequences are MNHEY and SMNVEV (reference sequence). V lost 3 bases and J lost 10, with 13 bases in between. The CDR3 is made up of 14 amino acids. Original analysis: Using reference gene primer amplification, nucleated cell counts were estimated. Profiling relied on immunoSEQ multiplex PCR, and the TCRdb table lists in-frame clones only, not all of them. V and J calls and clone size are given by that table; D and trimming were obtained from the DNA. The repertoire has about 250,000 clones, about 85% of them found once; the top ten carry 0.87%.

The chain carries TRBV27 and TRBJ1-6, with D perhaps TRBD1 (5 bases). Specimen: peripheral blood. The TCR comes from a human donor with COVID-19, enrolled during active disease. The donor label of this sample is uncertain. This CDR3 reads CASSFSLRGSPLHF. DNA of the CDR3: TGTGCCAGCAGTTTCAGTTTAAGGGGCTCACCCCTCCACTTT.